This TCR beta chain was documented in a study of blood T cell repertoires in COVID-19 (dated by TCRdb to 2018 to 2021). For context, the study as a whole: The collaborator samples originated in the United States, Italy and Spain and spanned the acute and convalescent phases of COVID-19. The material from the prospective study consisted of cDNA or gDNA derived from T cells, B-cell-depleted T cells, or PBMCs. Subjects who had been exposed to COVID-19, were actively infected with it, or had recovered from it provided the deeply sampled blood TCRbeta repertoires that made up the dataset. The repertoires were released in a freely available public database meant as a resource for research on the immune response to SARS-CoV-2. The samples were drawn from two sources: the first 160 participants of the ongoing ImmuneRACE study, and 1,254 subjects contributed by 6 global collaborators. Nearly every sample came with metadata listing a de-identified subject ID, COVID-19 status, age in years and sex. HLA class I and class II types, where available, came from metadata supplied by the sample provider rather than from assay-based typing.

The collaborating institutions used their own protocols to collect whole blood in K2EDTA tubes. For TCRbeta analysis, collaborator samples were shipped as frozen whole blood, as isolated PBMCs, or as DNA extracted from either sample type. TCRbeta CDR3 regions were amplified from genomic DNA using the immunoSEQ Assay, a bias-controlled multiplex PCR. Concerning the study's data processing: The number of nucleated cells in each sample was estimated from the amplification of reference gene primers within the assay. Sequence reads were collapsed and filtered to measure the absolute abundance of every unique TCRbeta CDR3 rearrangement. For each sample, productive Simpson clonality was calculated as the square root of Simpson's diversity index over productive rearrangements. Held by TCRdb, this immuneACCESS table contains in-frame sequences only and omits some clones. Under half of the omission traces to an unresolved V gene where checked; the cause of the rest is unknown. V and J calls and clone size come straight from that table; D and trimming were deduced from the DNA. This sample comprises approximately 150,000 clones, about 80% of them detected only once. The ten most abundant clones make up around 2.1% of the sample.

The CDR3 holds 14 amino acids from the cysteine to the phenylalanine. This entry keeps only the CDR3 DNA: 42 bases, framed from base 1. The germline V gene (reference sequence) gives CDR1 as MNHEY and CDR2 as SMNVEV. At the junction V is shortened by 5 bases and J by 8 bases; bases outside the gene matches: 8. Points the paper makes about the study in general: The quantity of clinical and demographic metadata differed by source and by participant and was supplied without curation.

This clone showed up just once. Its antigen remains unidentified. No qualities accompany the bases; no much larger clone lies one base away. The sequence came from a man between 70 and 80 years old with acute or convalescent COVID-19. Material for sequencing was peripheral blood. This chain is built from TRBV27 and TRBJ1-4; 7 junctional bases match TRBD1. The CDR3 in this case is CASSPRQGEEKLFF. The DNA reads TGTGCCAGCAGTCCGAGACAGGGAGAAGAAAAACTGTTTTTT.